This T cell receptor (beta chain) originates from a study of molecular identifiers for immune sequencing clone quantification. Using a CD8+CD4-CCR7+CD45RA+ phenotype, naive CD8 T cells were sorted. CDR3 length: 15 amino acids. Germline V gene data show CDR1 as LNHDA and CDR2 as SQIVND (reference sequence). V lost 5 bases, J lost 0 bases, and 7 bases stayed unmatched. Using its own MiXCR run on the PCR reads, TCRdb lists one record per CDR3 protein. The sample yields about 510,000 distinct CDR3 sequences, about 25% seen once. Sample: naive CD8+ T cells from blood, with Jurkat cell RNA spiked in. Documented subset: FACS-sorted CD8+CD4-CCR7+CD45RA+ naive T cells. The clonotype was recovered from a human donor in good health. Some libraries in this study had Jurkat cell RNA spiked in. The chain links TRBV19 to TRBJ2-7; TRBD2 matches at 7 bases. The DNA of the CDR3 is TGTGCCAGTAGTTGGTCCGGGGGGACCTCCTACGAGCAGTACTTC. Its protein is CASSWSGGTSYEQYF. Variable domain in full (rest from reference TRBV19 and TRBJ2-7): DGGITQSPKYLFRKEGQNVTLSCEQNLNHDAMYWYRQDPGQGLRLIYYSQIVNDFQKGDIAEGYSVSREKKESFPLTVTSAQKNPTAFYLCASSWSGGTSYEQYFGPGTRLTVT.